This T cell receptor (beta chain) was documented in a study of neoadjuvant anti-PD-1 for oral cavity cancer. The repertoire was sequenced with immunoSEQ multiplex PCR; TCRdb's copy has only in-frame clones and lacks some. The data hold more than 13,000 clones, with approximately 70% observed a single time. CDR3 size: 14 residues. Germline loops: CDR1 SGHDN, CDR2 FVKESK. Trimming shortened V by 7 bases and J by 6 bases, and 13 bases separated the two germline ends. The V gene is TRBV14, the J gene TRBJ1-6, with D unclear. The source was PBMCs, collected before nivolumab (anti-PD-1) treatment. The clonotype originates from a person aged 40-85 years with oral cavity squamous cell carcinoma. The CDR3 loop is CASTLRGSNSPLHF. In DNA, the CDR3 is TGTGCCAGCACCCTGCGCGGATCTAATTCACCCCTCCACTTT.